These 2 T cell receptor beta chains were sequenced from one sample in a study of T cell responses to AZD1222 COVID-19 vaccine. Clones were read by immunoSEQ multiplex PCR, and TCRdb kept only the in-frame ones, dropping some. The top ten clones hold approximately 5.6% of a sample with 100,000 to 140,000 clones, around nine tenths of them seen once. The sequences come from peripheral blood, collected 28 days after the second AZD1222 dose. These receptors were collected from an adult who received the AZD1222 COVID-19 vaccine.

This clone was observed once. This chain uses TRBV5-4 with TRBJ2-7; 9 nucleotides match TRBD2. Germline assignment: CDR1 SGHNT and CDR2 YYREEE (reference sequence). With V trimmed by 3 bases and J by 3 bases, 10 bases remained unmatched. The CDR3 loop spans 16 amino acids. DNA of the CDR3: TGTGCCAGCAGCTCCTCCCGCGGTAGCGGGAGCTACGAGCAGTACTTC. Translation: CASSSSRGSGSYEQYF.

This chain joins TRBV6-1 and TRBJ2-1; 8 bases match TRBD2. Germline V lookup: CDR1 MNHNS, CDR2 SASEGT. The J segment lost 7 bases and the V segment lost 0 bases, leaving 11 bases of the junction unmatched. The length of the CDR3 is 17 residues. CDR3: CASSEAKRGIPLNEQFF. The CDR3 DNA reads as TGTGCCAGCAGTGAAGCTAAGCGGGGGATTCCGTTGAATGAGCAGTTCTTC.